This is a list of T cell receptor beta chains from one sample in a study of blood T cell repertoires in COVID-19. Assay: immunoSEQ multiplex PCR; the TCRdb copy retains only in-frame clones and omits some. The data show about 73,000 clones, roughly nine tenths seen once. The sample comprised peripheral blood. Receptors originate from a man older than 75 with acute or convalescent COVID-19. Both conserved end residues are part of each CDR3. Fields, in order: D gene, V gene, J gene, clone size, CDR3 protein, CDR3 DNA. D genes are given only for firm matches. Size is stated for part of the rows, as once, few or many counts, or as a class when the clone is expanded.

>TRBD2|TRBV3-1/TRBV3-2|TRBJ2-1|NA
CAAGGAGGHEQFF
TGTGCCGCCGGGGGGGCGGGAGGTCATGAGCAGTTCTTC
>TRBD1|TRBV27|TRBJ1-2|NA
CASADPGTDLYYGYTF
TGTGCCAGCGCCGACCCCGGGACAGACCTATACTATGGCTACACCTTC
>TRBD1|TRBV5-5|TRBJ2-7|NA
CASSRDRDRVREQYF
TGTGCCAGCAGCCGTGACCGGGACAGGGTGAGGGAGCAGTACTTC
>NA|TRBV3-1/TRBV3-2|TRBJ1-2|once
CASSQSAGAPYGYTF
TGTGCCAGCAGCCAATCCGCGGGGGCCCCTTATGGCTACACCTTC
>TRBD1|TRBV5-1|TRBJ1-6|NA
CASSLGQAGVYNSPLHF
TGCGCCAGCAGCTTAGGACAGGCGGGTGTGTATAATTCACCCCTCCACTTT
>TRBD1|TRBV12-3/TRBV12-4|TRBJ1-2|NA
CASSPRDSYGYTF
TGTGCCAGCAGTCCCCGGGACAGCTATGGCTACACCTTC
>TRBD1|TRBV2|TRBJ1-1|once
CASRGQSNTEAFF
TGTGCCAGCAGGGGACAGTCAAACACTGAAGCTTTCTTT
>TRBD1|TRBV19|TRBJ1-2|NA
CASKWTGSDYGYTF
TGTGCCAGTAAATGGACAGGGTCGGACTATGGCTACACCTTC
>TRBD2|TRBV7-3|TRBJ2-7|NA
CASSLAPGLAGAVF
TGTGCCAGCAGCTTAGCCCCGGGACTAGCGGGAGCTGTCTTC
>NA|TRBV5-8|TRBJ2-5|NA
CASSSIGGGETQYF
TGTGCCAGCAGCTCTATCGGTGGAGGAGAGACCCAGTACTTC
>NA|TRBV3-1/TRBV3-2|TRBJ1-1|NA
CASSLGQSEAFF
TGTGCCAGCAGCCTCGGACAGTCTGAAGCTTTCTTT
>NA|TRBV6-5|TRBJ1-3|once
CASSYSQGSAGNTIYF
TGTGCCAGCAGTTATTCACAGGGTTCTGCAGGAAACACCATATATTTT
>NA|TRBV3-1/TRBV3-2|TRBJ2-5|NA
CASSQDLQETQYF
TGTGCCAGCAGCCAAGATCTCCAAGAGACCCAGTACTTC
>NA|TRBV3-1/TRBV3-2|TRBJ2-3|NA
CASSQSFSTDTQYF
TGTGCCAGCAGCCAATCGTTTAGCACAGATACGCAGTATTTT
>NA|TRBV12-3/TRBV12-4|TRBJ1-1|NA
CASSFRQGEAFF
TGTGCCAGCAGTTTTAGGCAGGGTGAAGCTTTCTTT